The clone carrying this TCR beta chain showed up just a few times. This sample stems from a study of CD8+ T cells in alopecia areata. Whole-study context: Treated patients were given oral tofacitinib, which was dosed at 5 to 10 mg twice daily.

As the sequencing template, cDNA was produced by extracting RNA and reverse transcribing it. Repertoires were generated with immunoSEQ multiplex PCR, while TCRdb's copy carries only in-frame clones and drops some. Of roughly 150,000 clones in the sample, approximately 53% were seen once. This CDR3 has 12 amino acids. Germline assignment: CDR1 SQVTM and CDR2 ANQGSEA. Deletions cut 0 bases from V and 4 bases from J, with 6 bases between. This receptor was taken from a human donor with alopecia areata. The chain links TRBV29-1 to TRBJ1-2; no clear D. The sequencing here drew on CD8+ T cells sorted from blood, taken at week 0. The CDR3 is CSVEDPPYGYTF. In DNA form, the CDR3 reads TGCAGCGTTGAAGACCCCCCCTATGGCTACACCTTC.